One and the same sample provided the 26 T cell receptor beta chains below, sequenced in a study of blood T cells in healthy people across ages. The authors ran a second PCR of about 6 to 11 cycles using a sample-barcoded 5' primer and a J-beta primer mix. TCRdb ran MiXCR on the 5' RACE reads and lists one entry per CDR3 protein. The sample consists of some 670,000 distinct CDR3 sequences, 52% of them appearing once. Sequencing input: blood. The receptor set was obtained from a woman older than 75 in good health.

The chain couples TRBV21-1 to TRBJ2-7; TRBD1, as called in the table, went unchecked against the DNA. TRBV21-1 counts as a pseudogene. The CDR3 covers 15 residues. The CDR3 DNA follows: TGTGCCAGCAACCACTTGGACAGGGGCCTCTGCGAGCAGTACTTC. It codes for CASNHLDRGLCEQYF.

J is TRBJ2-1 and V is TRBV9; D ambiguous. V was pared by 0 bases and J by 8 bases, with 12 bases between. This CDR3 is built from 14 residues. Germline CDR1 and CDR2: SGDLS and YYNGEE. The CDR3 sequence: CASSVARADDEQFF. The CDR3 bases are TGTGCCAGCAGCGTAGCTAGGGCCGACGATGAGCAGTTCTTC.

This clonotype showed up many times. This chain connects TRBV28 to TRBJ1-5; D not certain. CDR1 is MDHEN, CDR2 SYDVKM, per germline. Trimming took off 1 base at V and 5 bases at J, with 15 bases between the two ends. This CDR3 region has 16 residues. The chain's CDR3 is CASSLSEGVLDQPQHF. CDR3 nucleotide sequence: TGTGCCAGCAGTTTATCAGAGGGTGTATTGGATCAGCCCCAGCATTTT.

This clonotype was recorded many times. This rearrangement joins TRBV10-3 to TRBJ2-7; D is undetermined. Germline V gene sequence: CDR1 ENHRY, CDR2 SYGVKD. This CDR3 region has 13 residues. With 3 bases removed from V and 0 bases from J, the gap between germline ends came to 6 bases. CDR3 DNA: TGTGCCATCAGTGAACTTCCCTCCTACGAGCAGTACTTC. Amino acids: CAISELPSYEQYF.

The rearrangement links TRBV7-2 to TRBJ2-5, with 8 bases that match TRBD2. V gave up 5 bases and J gave up 5 bases; unmatched junction bases: 10. Germline CDR1 reads SGHTA; CDR2 reads FQGNSA. The CDR3 covers 15 residues. The DNA for the CDR3 is TGTGCCAGCAGCCGCTTCGGGGGGGCCGGGGAGACCCAGTACTTC. Amino acid sequence: CASSRFGGAGETQYF. Full variable domain (rest looked up from reference TRBV7-2 and TRBJ2-5): GAGVSQSPSNKVTEKGKDVELRCDPISGHTALYWYRQSLGQGLEFLIYFQGNSAPDKSGLPSDRFSAERTGGSVSTLTIQRTQQEDSAVYLCASSRFGGAGETQYFGPGTRLLVL.

To note about this clonotype: This sequence may be a read error, since a much larger clone differs from it by one base. CDR3 coding DNA: TGCGCCAGCAGCTTGGGGCGGAGCTCCTACAATGAGCAGTACTTC. This sequence encodes CASSLGRSSYNEQYF. The V and J genes are TRBV5-1 and TRBJ2-1; D is uncertain. The tail of the sequence fits TRBJ2-7 better, so the J call may be wrong. Germline V lookup: CDR1 SGHRS, CDR2 YFSETQ. The CDR3 is 15 amino acids.

V and J are TRBV12-3 or TRBV12-4 and TRBJ2-3; 9 positions agree with TRBD2. This CDR3 spans 17 amino acids. The V gene end was trimmed by 3 bases and the J gene end by 2 bases; junction bases not matched to a gene: 9. CDR3 sequence (DNA): TGTGCCAGCAGTTTGGTCAGCGGGGGGCTTAACACAGATACGCAGTATTTT. It specifies CASSLVSGGLNTDTQYF.

This clonotype was observed many times. The rearrangement uses TRBV20-1 and TRBJ2-3; maybe TRBD1 (6 bases). Germline CDR1 reads DFQATT; CDR2 reads SNEGSKA (reference sequence). Trimming left V 2 bases short and J 1 base short, with 10 bases between. The CDR3 consists of 14 residues. The CDR3 nucleotides are TGCAGTGCTAGACCAGGGGCTGGCACAGATACGCAGTATTTT. Translated: CSARPGAGTDTQYF.

With respect to this clonotype: At one end, the junction sequence differs from germline, possibly due to a read error. V is TRBV12-3 or TRBV12-4 and J is TRBJ2-3; D unresolved. This CDR3 comprises 12 residues. Here the CDR3 reads CASSVRTDMQYF. CDR3 DNA sequence: TGTGCCAGCAGTGTCAGAACAGATATGCAGTATTTT.

CDR3 nucleotides: TGTGCCAGCGATAGCACAGATACGCAGTATTTT. Its protein is CASDSTDTQYF. This rearrangement joins TRBV6-6 to TRBJ2-3, with D hard to call. The germline V and J ends were trimmed by 8 bases and 0 bases, with 3 bases remaining between them. The CDR3 spans 11 residues. Germline V gene lookup returns CDR1 MNHNY and CDR2 SVGAGI (reference sequence).

This sequence joins TRBV6-1 and TRBJ2-3, with 9 bases fitting TRBD2. Germline V gene data show CDR1 as MNHNS and CDR2 as SASEGT. The CDR3 is 17 residues long. With 6 bases clipped from V and 3 bases from J, the junction kept 13 bases outside the gene matches. For the CDR3, the DNA is TGTGCCAGCAGACCATCTTTCGCGGGAGGGCCGACAGATACGCAGTATTTT. This translates into CASRPSFAGGPTDTQYF.

This clonotype was counted a single time. V is TRBV6-5 and J is TRBJ2-1; the D call may be TRBD1 or TRBD2 (6 bases each). The V gene's germline CDR1 is MNHEY and CDR2 SVGAGI. Between the trimmed V and J ends, which lost 0 bases and 6 bases, there was a span of 15 bases. This CDR3 contains 16 residues. The CDR3 loop reads CASSYSRGVPCNEQFF. The CDR3 DNA reads as TGTGCCAGCAGTTACTCGAGGGGGGTCCCCTGCAATGAGCAGTTCTTC.

The CDR3 loop reads CASSLLPAGEQYF. In nucleotides, the CDR3 is TGTGCCAGCAGCTTGCTCCCGGCGGGCGAGCAGTACTTC. J is TRBJ2-5 and V is TRBV11-1; D is perhaps TRBD2 (5 bases). The DNA end lines up better with TRBJ2-7; the J call may be wrong. CDR3 length: 13 residues. Germline V CDR1 and CDR2: SGHAT, FQDESV (reference sequence).

In this sample, this clonotype turned up many times. The genes are TRBV6-5 and TRBJ1-2, with 9 positions matching TRBD1. CDR1 and CDR2 from the germline V gene are MNHEY and SVGAGI. V dropped 2 bases and J dropped 2; count of bases not matched to a gene: 3. This CDR3 is built from 15 residues. The CDR3 nucleotides are TGTGCCAGCAGTTACGGACAGGGGCCCAACTATGGCTACACCTTC. Its protein product is CASSYGQGPNYGYTF.

Many counts were recorded for this clonotype. This chain links TRBV5-1 with TRBJ2-1; 14 nucleotides match TRBD2. V dropped 4 bases and J dropped 7; count of bases not matched to a gene: 7. Looked up from germline, CDR1 is SGHRS and CDR2 is YFSETQ. The CDR3 spans 16 residues. CDR3 loop: CASSPGTSGSENEQFF. CDR3 bases: TGCGCCAGCAGCCCCGGGACTAGCGGGAGTGAGAATGAGCAGTTCTTC.

This clonotype was counted ten times or more. The chain uses TRBV6-5 and TRBJ1-4, with D perhaps matching TRBD1 (5 bases). The V end lost 10 bases, the J end lost 8 bases, and 26 bases lay between the germline ends. The CDR3 is 16 amino acids. Germline CDR1 MNHEY, CDR2 SVGAGI. The CDR3 DNA is TGTGCCATGAACACCCCTCTGCAGGGTTTGAAGGAAAAACTGTTTTTT. Residues: CAMNTPLQGLKEKLFF.

Note on this clonotype: One end of the junction varies from germline; a read error may be responsible. The chain is built from TRBV29-1 and TRBJ2-1; 11 nucleotides match TRBD1. The last part of the DNA fits TRBJ2-7 better; the J call may be wrong. CDR3 length: 15 residues. CDR1 and CDR2 from the germline V gene are SQVTM and ANQGSEA. CDR3 bases: TGCAGCGTGGAAGGGACAGGGGGGTCTTCGTGGGAGCAGTACTTC. The encoded protein is CSVEGTGGSSWEQYF.

There are a few counts of this clonotype. This sequence joins TRBV6-2 or TRBV6-3 and TRBJ1-2; 9 bases are shared with TRBD1. The J segment lost 8 bases and the V segment lost 7 bases, leaving 14 bases of the junction unmatched. Germline lookup yields CDR1 MNHEY and CDR2 SVGEGT. There are 15 residues in the CDR3. Here the CDR3 reads CASNDRGLTASGYTF. CDR3 DNA: TGTGCCAGCAACGACAGGGGGTTGACCGCTTCCGGCTACACCTTC.

In regard to this clonotype: A read error may explain this, as a much larger clone is one base away. V gene TRBV6-2 or TRBV6-3 combines with J gene TRBJ2-3; 9 positions match TRBD2. In germline, CDR1 is MNHEY, CDR2 SVGEGT. CDR3 length: 16 amino acids. CDR3: CACSQRLAASTDTQYF. CDR3 sequence (DNA): TGTGCCTGCAGTCAGCGACTAGCGGCGTCCACAGATACGCAGTATTTT.

This clonotype was observed a few times. The V and J genes are TRBV11-2 and TRBJ2-1; no firm D call. Trimming took off 1 base at V and 3 bases at J, with 7 bases between the two ends. The length of the CDR3 is 14 residues. The germline CDR1 and CDR2 sequences are SGHAT and FQNNGV. CDR3 residues: CASSLAAVYNEQFF. The CDR3 DNA reads as TGTGCCAGCAGCTTAGCGGCCGTCTACAATGAGCAGTTCTTC.

This chain uses TRBV18 with TRBJ1-1; 10 bases line up with TRBD1. V gave up 2 bases and J gave up 1 base; unmatched junction bases: 4. Germline V gene data show CDR1 as KGHSH and CDR2 as LQKENI. The CDR3 has 16 amino acids. The CDR3: CASSPKTGGWNTEAFF. The CDR3 region has the DNA TGTGCCAGCTCACCAAAGACAGGGGGCTGGAACACTGAAGCTTTCTTT.

The chain recombines TRBV4-1 with TRBJ2-5; D ambiguous. CDR3 length: 16 amino acids. Looked up from germline, CDR1 is MGHRA and CDR2 is YSYEKL. Trimming shortened V by 0 bases and J by 7 bases, and 18 bases separated the two germline ends. CDR3 region: CASSQDHDRRFWTQYF. The CDR3 DNA sequence: TGCGCCAGCAGCCAAGATCATGATCGTAGATTTTGGACCCAGTACTTC.

The chain combines TRBV25-1 with TRBJ1-5; the D gene is possibly TRBD1 (5 bases). The CDR3 runs 15 residues. V lost 3 bases, J lost 3 bases, and 12 bases lay in between. Per germline, CDR1 MGHDK and CDR2 SYGVNS. The CDR3 is CASSDPAGTNQPQHF. The CDR3 DNA follows: TGTGCCAGCAGTGATCCGGCAGGGACCAATCAGCCCCAGCATTTT.

This clonotype was counted ten times or more. The genes are TRBV4-1 and TRBJ2-1, with D unclear. The CDR3 totals 14 residues. Between the trimmed V and J ends, which lost 1 base and 4 bases, there was a span of 8 bases. Germline V gene sequence: CDR1 MGHRA, CDR2 YSYEKL. In nucleotides, the CDR3 is TGCGCCAGCAGCCAAGTGGGCAGATACAATGAGCAGTTCTTC. Translation gives CASSQVGRYNEQFF.

About this clonotype itself: This sequence may be a read error, since a much larger clone differs from it by one base. The rearrangement uses TRBV4-1 and TRBJ2-1; 8 bases match TRBD2. Unmatched junction bases numbered 5, after V lost 0 bases and J lost 4 bases. From germline, CDR1 is MGHRA and CDR2 YSYEKL. This CDR3 has 16 residues. CDR3 amino acids: CASSQEVAGRYNEQFF. CDR3 DNA: TGCGCCAGCAGCCAAGAAGTAGCGGGAAGGTACAATGAGCAGTTCTTC.

V usage is TRBV7-9 and J usage is TRBJ1-5; TRBD1 matches 9 bases. After removal of 5 bases from V and 0 bases from J, the junction contained 11 bases not matched to a gene. The germline CDR1 and CDR2 sequences are SEHNR and FQNEAQ (reference sequence). The CDR3 totals 18 residues. Written as DNA, the CDR3 is TGTGCCAGCAGCCCCGGGACAGGGAACCTTTATAGCAATCAGCCCCAGCATTTT. This codes for CASSPGTGNLYSNQPQHF.